Following are 32 T cell receptor beta chains from one sample sequenced in a study of T cells in Graves' hyperthyroidism and ophthalmopathy (dated by TCRdb to about 2019). Libraries were prepared through multiplex PCR. The data were produced on an Illumina HiSeq 2000. The TCR beta CDR3 regions were amplified from RNA transcripts. The first round of RT-PCR for the TCR CDR3 was performed with the HTBI primer set and the Qiagen OneStep RT-PCR kit. TCRdb reprocessing: public reads trimmed at Q25 with fastp, clones called with MiXCR, in-frame beta chains kept. Identical CDR3 proteins give one entry, which carries the most common genes and DNA. The sample table shows 660,000 or so distinct CDR3 sequences, and roughly 20% are seen once. The leading ten clones occupy roughly 30% of the sample. The specimen was blood. These TCRs come from a young man with Graves' ophthalmopathy.

This clonotype was recorded at least ten times. This chain links TRBV2 with TRBJ2-3, with 13 bases matching TRBD2. The CDR3 length is 17 residues. Trimming took 4 bases from V and 3 from J; bases not matched to a gene: 7. Per germline, CDR1 SNHLY and CDR2 FYNNEI. CDR3 in amino acids: CASSARTSGSRTDTQYF. Here the CDR3 DNA reads TGTGCCAGCAGTGCAAGGACTAGCGGGAGTAGGACAGATACGCAGTATTTT.

This clonotype showed up just a few times. V usage is TRBV6-1 and J usage is TRBJ2-6; 10 nucleotides agree with TRBD1. The germline V gene has CDR1 MNHNS and CDR2 SASEGT. Trimming removed 4 bases from V and 0 bases from J; junction bases left unmatched: 12. The CDR3 covers 20 residues. CDR3 region: CASSAPGQGTLLSGANVLTF. The CDR3 DNA reads as TGTGCCAGCAGTGCCCCGGGACAGGGGACCCTCCTCTCTGGGGCCAACGTCCTGACTTTC.

The rearrangement uses TRBV27 and TRBJ2-5; the match to TRBD1 covers 12 bases. Per germline, CDR1 MNHEY and CDR2 SMNVEV (reference sequence). V was pared by 1 base and J by 4 bases, with 10 bases of the junction left unmatched. The CDR3 covers 18 residues. This chain's CDR3 is CASSLFSPGTGGAETQYF. CDR3 DNA sequence: TGTGCCAGCAGTTTATTCTCTCCCGGGACAGGGGGCGCAGAGACCCAGTACTTC.

This sequence joins TRBV4-1 and TRBJ1-5; D not resolved. CDR1 MGHRA and CDR2 YSYEKL come from the germline V gene. V gave up 0 bases and J gave up 0 bases, with 6 bases separating them. This CDR3 has 15 residues. This CDR3 reads CASSQEQFSNQPQHF. DNA for the CDR3: TGCGCCAGCAGCCAAGAACAGTTTAGCAATCAGCCCCAGCATTTT.

This clonotype came up a few times. The CDR3: CSAPDGYGYTF. The CDR3 nucleotides read TGCAGTGCCCCGGACGGCTATGGCTACACCTTC. The V and J genes are TRBV20-1 and TRBJ1-2; D remains ambiguous. Trimming stripped 6 bases from V and 4 bases from J, with 9 bases between. Germline CDR1 reads DFQATT; CDR2 reads SNEGSKA (reference sequence). The CDR3 runs to 11 residues.

V and J are TRBV6-2 or TRBV6-3 and TRBJ2-6; possibly TRBD1 or TRBD2 for D (5 bases each). The ends were cut back, 6 bases at V and 1 base at J, with 19 bases in the middle. The CDR3 is 18 residues long. Germline V gives CDR1 MNHEY, CDR2 SVGEGT. Here the CDR3 DNA reads TGTGCCAGCAGGCCGAGGGGAGCCCTTTTTTCTGGGGCCAACGTCCTGACTTTC. This encodes CASRPRGALFSGANVLTF.

Ten or more counts support this clonotype. V gene TRBV10-3 combines with J gene TRBJ2-7, with 12 bases matching TRBD2. Germline V gene data show CDR1 as ENHRY and CDR2 as SYGVKD. Trimming cost V 10 bases and J 6 bases; bases outside gene matches: 7. This CDR3 spans 13 amino acids. For the CDR3, the DNA is TGTGCCAGCGGACTAGCGGGGTCCGCCGAGCAGTACTTC. Its protein is CASGLAGSAEQYF.

This sequence joins TRBV12-3 or TRBV12-4 and TRBJ2-1; the match to TRBD2 covers 11 bases. The V and J ends lost 5 bases and 2 bases, in that order; junction bases with no gene match: 5. CDR3 size: 16 residues. CDR3 sequence reads: CASSQLAGVTYNEQFF. The DNA of the CDR3 is TGTGCCAGCAGTCAACTAGCGGGAGTAACCTACAATGAGCAGTTCTTC.

V gene TRBV30 combines with J gene TRBJ2-2; 7 nucleotides align to TRBD2. Germline CDR1 GTSNPN, CDR2 SVGIG (reference sequence). The CDR3 is 14 residues long. V gave up 2 bases and J gave up 6 bases; unmatched junction bases: 6. CDR3 sequence: CAWSTWGGAGELFF. CDR3 sequence (DNA): TGTGCCTGGAGTACATGGGGGGGGGCCGGGGAGCTGTTTTTT.

The chain carries TRBV6-1 and TRBJ2-2; D unresolved. There are 13 residues in the CDR3. The germline V and J ends were trimmed by 5 bases and 6 bases, with 10 bases remaining between them. The germline V gene encodes CDR1 MNHNS and CDR2 SASEGT. The CDR3 DNA reads as TGTGCCAGCAGTCCCATCAACGCCGGGGAGCTGTTTTTT. Translation: CASSPINAGELFF.

The J gene is TRBJ1-2, the V gene TRBV7-2; D call uncertain. Germline V gives CDR1 SGHTA, CDR2 FQGNSA. The CDR3 extends over 14 amino acids. V was pared by 4 bases and J by 4 bases, with 13 bases between. The CDR3 loop is CASSSPDGSYGYTF. CDR3 coding DNA: TGTGCCAGCAGCTCCCCGGACGGAAGCTATGGCTACACCTTC. The full variable domain, completed using reference TRBV7-2 and TRBJ1-2, is GAGVSQSPSNKVTEKGKDVELRCDPISGHTALYWYRQSLGQGLEFLIYFQGNSAPDKSGLPSDRFSAERTGGSVSTLTIQRTQQEDSAVYLCASSSPDGSYGYTFGSGTRLTVV.

The gene calls are TRBV15 and TRBJ2-7; possible D gene TRBD1, 6 bases. V was shortened by 1 base and J by 0 bases, with 10 bases between the two germline ends. The CDR3 length is 15 residues. Germline V gene data show CDR1 as LNHNV and CDR2 as YYDKDF (reference sequence). CDR3 amino acids: CATSRGRDTSYEQYF. DNA of the CDR3: TGTGCCACCAGCAGAGGTCGGGACACCTCCTACGAGCAGTACTTC. The full variable domain, rest sourced from reference TRBV15 and TRBJ2-7, is DAMVIQNPRYQVTQFGKPVTLSCSQTLNHNVMYWYQQKSSQAPKLLFHYYDKDFNNEADTPDNFQSRRPNTSFCFLDIRSPGLGDTAMYLCATSRGRDTSYEQYFGPGTRLTVT.

The V and J genes are TRBV7-2 and TRBJ1-3; D is ambiguous. V was clipped by 5 bases and J by 5 bases, with 4 bases between them. The CDR3 runs to 11 residues. Germline assignment: CDR1 SGHTA and CDR2 FQGNSA. In DNA form, the CDR3 reads TGTGCCAGCAGCGCTAGAAACACCATATATTTT. It yields the protein CASSARNTIYF.

The V and J genes are TRBV27 and TRBJ2-1, with D possibly matching TRBD1 (6 bases). The CDR3 loop spans 14 amino acids. Trimming removed 3 bases at V and 8 bases at J, with 14 bases between. CDR1 is MNHEY and CDR2 is SMNVEV in the germline V gene (reference sequence). CDR3 sequence (DNA): TGTGCCAGCAGTTTCTCAGGGGCACAATATGAGCAGTTCTTC. Protein product: CASSFSGAQYEQFF.

The gene calls are TRBV7-2 and TRBJ2-3; 7 positions agree with TRBD1. The germline V gene encodes CDR1 SGHTA and CDR2 FQGNSA. J gave up 5 bases and V 5 bases, and 31 bases lay outside the gene matches. This CDR3 is 22 amino acids long. The CDR3 loop reads CASSLISGDSPPKAQPGDTQYF. As DNA, the CDR3 is TGTGCCAGCAGCCTTATCTCCGGGGACAGTCCACCGAAGGCCCAGCCAGGAGATACGCAGTATTTT.

The rearrangement links TRBV6-9 to TRBJ2-7; TRBD1 matches 7 bases. The germline CDR1 and CDR2 sequences are MNHGY and SVAAGI. The V and J ends lost 4 bases and 1 base, in that order; junction bases with no gene match: 4. CDR3 length: 14 residues. The CDR3 protein is CASSSPDRSYEQYF. The CDR3 DNA reads as TGTGCCAGCAGTTCCCCGGACAGGTCCTACGAGCAGTACTTC.

The gene calls are TRBV13 and TRBJ1-1; 8 positions agree with TRBD1. This CDR3 is 17 amino acids long. With V trimmed by 5 bases and J by 5 bases, 16 bases remained unmatched. The V gene's germline CDR1 is PRHDT and CDR2 FYEKMQ (reference sequence). CDR3 residues: CASSATRTGLGKTEAFF. The CDR3 DNA reads as TGTGCCAGCAGCGCAACTAGGACAGGGCTAGGGAAAACTGAAGCTTTCTTT.

This clonotype was observed a few times. This chain joins TRBV19 and TRBJ2-7; D is unclear. This CDR3 is 12 amino acids long. V was trimmed by 1 base and J by 6 bases, leaving 7 bases between them. Per germline, CDR1 LNHDA and CDR2 SQIVND (reference sequence). Here the CDR3 reads CASSIGIGEQYF. As DNA, the CDR3 is TGTGCCAGTAGTATAGGGATCGGCGAGCAGTACTTC.

This clonotype came up a few times. This chain joins TRBV6-2 or TRBV6-3 and TRBJ2-3; D is unresolved. Germline assignment: CDR1 MNHEY and CDR2 SVGEGT. CDR3 length: 13 amino acids. V was trimmed by 7 bases and J by 0 bases, leaving 8 bases between them. The CDR3 DNA reads as TGTGCCAGCAAACCGATAAGCACAGATACGCAGTATTTT. Its protein product is CASKPISTDTQYF.

This clonotype was found many times. CDR3 DNA sequence: TGTGCCAGCAGCCCAAAATTGACAGTCCAAGAGACCCAGTACTTC. Amino acid sequence: CASSPKLTVQETQYF. This chain uses TRBV11-2 with TRBJ2-5, with a possible D match to TRBD1 (5 bases). The germline CDR1 and CDR2 sequences are SGHAT and FQNNGV. V was pared by 5 bases and J by 1 base, with 14 bases between. This CDR3 has 15 amino acids.

The chain links TRBV5-1 to TRBJ1-1, with a tentative D call TRBD1 (5 bases). This CDR3 has 18 residues. CDR1 and CDR2 (germline): SGHRS, YFSETQ. Trimming took off 1 base at V and 0 bases at J, with 19 bases between the two ends. The CDR3: CASSLRVLTEGMNTEAFF. In nucleotides, the CDR3 is TGCGCCAGCAGCTTGAGGGTACTCACGGAGGGGATGAACACTGAAGCTTTCTTT.

This clonotype came up many times. V and J are TRBV3-1 and TRBJ2-5; D may match TRBD1 or TRBD2 (5 bases each). Germline V gives CDR1 LGHDT, CDR2 YNNKEL (reference sequence). The CDR3 contains 15 residues. V was pared by 0 bases and J by 2 bases, with 10 bases between. The CDR3 DNA sequence: TGTGCCAGCAGCCAAGAGGGACGGCAGCAAGAGACCCAGTACTTC. Its protein product is CASSQEGRQQETQYF.

This clonotype was counted only a few times. The chain links TRBV6-8 to TRBJ2-7; D is possibly TRBD1 (6 bases). V was pared by 9 bases and J by 2 bases, with 11 bases between. The germline V gene encodes CDR1 MNHGY and CDR2 SAAAGT. The CDR3 sequence is 12 residues long. In DNA, the CDR3 is TGTGCCAGTTTGCAGGGGCCCTACGAGCAGTACTTC. Protein: CASLQGPYEQYF.

This clonotype appeared many times. The chain has TRBV12-3 or TRBV12-4 and TRBJ2-2, with a tentative D call TRBD1 (8 bases). V shed 5 bases and J shed 5 bases, with 12 bases lying between them. The CDR3 spans 14 residues. The CDR3 DNA sequence: TGTGCCAGCAGTGACAGGGGAGGGACCGGGGAGCTGTTTTTT. Protein product: CASSDRGGTGELFF.

This clonotype was picked up many times. This rearrangement joins TRBV3-1 to TRBJ2-1; D is ambiguous. CDR3 length: 12 amino acids. Deletions cut 3 bases from V and 7 bases from J, with 7 bases between. CDR1 and CDR2 (germline): LGHDT, YNNKEL (reference sequence). The CDR3 region is CASSQYLNEQFF. Written as DNA, the CDR3 is TGTGCCAGCAGCCAGTACTTGAATGAGCAGTTCTTC.

This clonotype was counted only a few times. The CDR3: CASSYSGTSAEQYF. DNA of the CDR3: TGTGCCAGCAGTTACTCAGGGACTTCGGCCGAGCAGTACTTC. This chain joins TRBV6-5 and TRBJ2-7; D might be TRBD2 (6 bases). The CDR3 totals 14 residues. Germline loops: CDR1 MNHEY, CDR2 SVGAGI. The V end lost 0 bases, the J end lost 6 bases, and 12 bases lay between the germline ends.

The chain combines TRBV6-1 with TRBJ2-5; possibly TRBD2 for D (6 bases). The CDR3 is made up of 13 amino acids. Trimming took off 2 bases at V and 11 bases at J, with 15 bases between the two ends. CDR1 MNHNS and CDR2 SASEGT come from the germline V gene. The CDR3 region is CASSEYTGDPQYF. CDR3 nucleotide sequence: TGTGCCAGCAGTGAATATACGGGGGATCCACAGTACTTC.

The chain is built from TRBV7-6 and TRBJ2-5, with TRBD2 identical over 10 bases. The germline V gene has CDR1 SGHVS and CDR2 FNYEAQ. The CDR3 runs to 16 residues. V gave up 8 bases and J gave up 5 bases; unmatched junction bases: 14. The CDR3 bases are TGTGCCAGCGGACTGGGAACAGCGGGAGGGCTCGAGACCCAGTACTTC. Protein product: CASGLGTAGGLETQYF.

In its sample, this clonotype was seen many times. The genes are TRBV7-2 and TRBJ2-5; 7 positions agree with TRBD2. Germline CDR1 reads SGHTA; CDR2 reads FQGNSA. This CDR3 is 15 amino acids long. V trimming: 6 bases; J trimming: 4 bases; junction bases outside the gene matches: 11. CDR3 protein: CASRTERGYRETQYF. The DNA of the CDR3 is TGTGCCAGCAGGACCGAGCGGGGCTACAGAGAGACCCAGTACTTC.

This clonotype was counted a few times. The rearrangement uses TRBV3-1 and TRBJ2-7; possibly TRBD2 for D (7 bases). CDR3 length: 15 amino acids. Germline V gives CDR1 LGHDT, CDR2 YNNKEL (reference sequence). With 0 bases removed from V and 5 bases from J, the gap between germline ends came to 14 bases. In nucleotides, the CDR3 is TGTGCCAGCAGCCAAGATGTCGGGGGGCGCGACGAGCAGTACTTC. Protein: CASSQDVGGRDEQYF.

This chain connects TRBV13 to TRBJ1-1; 7 bases agree with TRBD1. The ends lost 6 bases at V and 6 bases at J; junction bases unmatched: 10. Germline CDR1 PRHDT, CDR2 FYEKMQ (reference sequence). The CDR3 contains 14 residues. CDR3 loop: CASSLYATGSEAFF. CDR3 sequence (DNA): TGTGCCAGCAGTTTATACGCGACAGGGTCTGAAGCTTTCTTT.

This clonotype was found a few times. The J gene is TRBJ2-5, the V gene TRBV12-3 or TRBV12-4; 7 bases map to TRBD2. CDR3 length equals 15 residues. V was pared by 7 bases and J by 5 bases, with 13 bases of the junction left unmatched. This chain's CDR3 is CASTPRGSHGETQYF. CDR3 DNA: TGTGCCAGCACCCCTCGCGGGAGCCACGGGGAGACCCAGTACTTC.